This TCR beta chain was sequenced in a study of cytotoxic CD8 clonotypes in ibrutinib-treated CLL. The method was immunoSEQ multiplex PCR; TCRdb's version includes in-frame clones alone and lacks a portion of them. Among 160,000 or so clones, approximately 77% were seen once, and the ten largest hold about 1.9%. CDR3 length equals 15 residues. Germline lookup yields CDR1 SEHNR and CDR2 FQNEAQ (reference sequence). The sample was PBMCs, taken after 12 months of ibrutinib treatment. The chain has TRBV7-9 and TRBJ2-2; 13 nucleotides line up with TRBD2. The TCR was taken from a human donor with chronic lymphocytic leukemia. The CDR3 DNA is TGTGCATGGGGAAGGACTAGCGGGAGTTTCGGGGAGCTGTTTTTT. Translation: CAWGRTSGSFGELFF.